This entry concerns a single TCR beta chain. It lacks a known antigen. No base qualities exist here, and no much larger clone lies one base off it. These data are taken from a study of blood T cell repertoires in COVID-19 (TCRdb year 2020). Concerning the study at large: The collaborator samples originated in the United States, Italy and Spain and spanned the acute and convalescent phases of COVID-19. The prospective study material was composed of cDNA or gDNA derived from T cells, B-cell-depleted T cells, or PBMCs. Deeply sampled blood TCRbeta repertoires from subjects exposed to, actively infected with, or recovered from COVID-19 were included in the dataset. A freely available public database, intended as a resource for researchers studying the immune response to SARS-CoV-2, is where the repertoires were released. The samples were drawn from the first 160 participants of the ongoing ImmuneRACE study and from 950 to 1,500 subjects provided by 6 global collaborators. Nearly every sample came with metadata listing a de-identified subject ID, COVID-19 status, age in years and sex. Where available, HLA class I and class II types were obtained from metadata supplied by the sample provider rather than from assay-based typing.

General study outcomes and caveats: Clinical and demographic metadata were provided uncurated, with the amount varying by source and participant.

Trimming takes 4 bases from V and 8 bases from J, and the germline ends sit 8 bases apart. The CDR3 contains 12 residues, cysteine and phenylalanine counted. This entry keeps only the CDR3 DNA: 36 bases, framed from base 1. Sequences LGHDT (CDR1) and YNNKEL (CDR2) are obtained from the germline V gene (reference sequence). The collaborating institutions used their own protocols to collect whole blood in K2EDTA tubes. For TCRbeta analysis, collaborator samples were shipped as frozen whole blood, as isolated PBMCs, or as DNA extracted from either sample type. The immunoSEQ Assay, a bias-controlled multiplex PCR, was used to amplify TCRbeta CDR3 regions from genomic DNA. The paper's processing steps were these. Within the assay, amplification of reference gene primers was used to estimate how many nucleated cells each sample contained. To quantify the absolute abundance of each unique TCRbeta CDR3 rearrangement, sequence reads were collapsed and filtered. For each sample, productive Simpson clonality was calculated by taking the square root of Simpson's diversity index across productive rearrangements. In its TCRdb copy, this immuneACCESS table keeps in-frame sequences only and misses some clones. Where compared with another copy, unresolved V genes explain less than half of these, and the others have no known cause. D and trimming come from the DNA, and the V and J calls and clone size come from that table. The sample contains 120,000 to 150,000 clones, 84% of them found a single time. Around 8% of the sample lies in the top ten.

This sequence originates from a human donor in a cohort sampled during active COVID-19. Sequenced material: peripheral blood. The chain is made from TRBV3-1 (or the pseudogene TRBV3-2) and TRBJ1-4, with the identity of the D gene unclear. This receptor carries the CDR3 CASSRREEKLFF. Read as DNA, the sequence is TGTGCCAGCAGCCGCCGTGAGGAAAAACTGTTTTTT.